The 7 T cell receptor beta chains below were found in one sample sequenced in a study of blood T cell repertoires in COVID-19. Method: immunoSEQ multiplex PCR; TCRdb's copy keeps in-frame clones and lacks some. This repertoire shows 60,000 or so clones, around 80% found once; its top ten account for 10% to 13%. The source material was peripheral blood. These receptors all stem from a man aged 25 to 40 with COVID-19, enrolled during active disease.

The chain links TRBV9 to TRBJ1-4; 7 nucleotides align to TRBD1. Germline-derived CDR1 and CDR2 are SGDLS and YYNGEE. Losses at the gene ends were 4 bases for V and 8 bases for J; bases not matched to a gene: 8. CDR3 size: 14 residues. CDR3 amino acids: CASSPRTGGEKLFF. CDR3 bases: TGTGCCAGCAGCCCCCGGACAGGAGGCGAAAAACTGTTTTTT.

The chain recombines TRBV29-1 with TRBJ1-1, with a weak D call TRBD1 (5 bases). The germline V gene encodes CDR1 SQVTM and CDR2 ANQGSEA. The CDR3 loop spans 14 amino acids. V was clipped by 3 bases and J by 0 bases, with 11 bases between them. CDR3: CSVEANRLNTEAFF. Here the CDR3 DNA reads TGCAGCGTTGAGGCCAACAGGTTGAACACTGAAGCTTTCTTT. Combining the CDR3 with reference TRBV29-1 and TRBJ1-1 gives the whole variable domain SAVISQKPSRDICQRGTSLTIQCQVDSQVTMMFWYRQQPGQSLTLIATANQGSEATYESGFVIDKFPISRPNLTFSTLTVSNMSPEDSSIYLCSVEANRLNTEAFFGQGTRLTVV.

The chain joins TRBV6-2 or TRBV6-3 to TRBJ1-2; D remains unclear. The CDR3 sequence is 13 residues long. In germline, CDR1 is MNHEY, CDR2 SVGEGT. Trimming stripped 7 bases from V and 8 bases from J, with 17 bases between. The CDR3 loop reads CASTPNGGSGYTF. CDR3 coding DNA: TGTGCCAGCACCCCGAATGGAGGGAGCGGCTACACCTTC.

The chain recombines TRBV18 with TRBJ2-1, with 10 nucleotides matching TRBD1. CDR3 length equals 16 residues. The J segment lost 6 bases and the V segment lost 3 bases, leaving 8 bases of the junction unmatched. Germline V gene sequence: CDR1 KGHSH, CDR2 LQKENI. This CDR3 reads CASSPYDRGLGNEQFF. CDR3 nucleotides: TGTGCCAGCTCACCCTACGACAGGGGGCTGGGCAATGAGCAGTTCTTC.

This clone was detected only once. The CDR3 DNA is TGTGCCAGCAGCCCGACATATATGAACACTGAAGCTTTCTTT. Translated: CASSPTYMNTEAFF. This chain joins TRBV7-2 and TRBJ1-1; D is unresolved. V lost 5 bases and J lost 0, with 10 bases in between. Germline V gene data show CDR1 as SGHTA and CDR2 as FQGNSA. This CDR3 comprises 14 residues.

This chain joins TRBV5-1 and TRBJ1-1; no definite D call. Per germline, CDR1 SGHRS and CDR2 YFSETQ. The V end lost 0 bases, the J end lost 0 bases, and 6 bases lay between the germline ends. The CDR3 is 14 amino acids. As DNA, the CDR3 is TGCGCCAGCAGCTTGGGACTGATGAACACTGAAGCTTTCTTT. As protein: CASSLGLMNTEAFF.

This chain links TRBV28 with TRBJ1-4; possible D gene TRBD1, 6 bases. The CDR3 has 14 amino acids. V dropped 3 bases and J dropped 8 bases, with 13 bases sitting between them. Germline values: CDR1 MDHEN, CDR2 SYDVKM. The CDR3 DNA is TGTGCCAGCAGTTTGGAACAGGGAGGGGAAAAACTGTTTTTT. It specifies CASSLEQGGEKLFF.